Included here is one TCR beta chain sequence, with context. Per the original data handling: It was from reference gene primer amplification that nucleated cell counts were estimated. The method was immunoSEQ multiplex PCR; TCRdb's version includes in-frame clones alone and lacks a portion of them. That table is the source of V, J and clone size, and D and trimming were worked out from the DNA. Among 300,000 to 450,000 clones listed, 70% to 90% were seen once. The data stem from a study of blood T cell repertoires in COVID-19. The wider study: Samples taken during acute and convalescent COVID-19 were collected in the United States, Italy and Spain. T cells, B-cell-depleted T cells, or PBMCs supplied cDNA or gDNA.

Cohorts were determined from participant-reported clinical history. CDR1 is MNHEY and CDR2 is SMNVEV in the germline V gene (reference sequence). The CDR3 runs to 15 residues. V lost 5 bases, J lost 0 bases, and 13 bases lay in between. The TCR comes from a man aged 30 to 39 who had recovered from COVID-19. The chain links TRBV27 to TRBJ1-2; D gene ambiguous. Sequenced input: PBMCs or T cells enriched from blood (not recorded which). The CDR3 loop reads CASSPLPGTNYGYTF. CDR3 coding DNA: TGTGCCAGCAGTCCGCTCCCGGGGACTAACTATGGCTACACCTTC.